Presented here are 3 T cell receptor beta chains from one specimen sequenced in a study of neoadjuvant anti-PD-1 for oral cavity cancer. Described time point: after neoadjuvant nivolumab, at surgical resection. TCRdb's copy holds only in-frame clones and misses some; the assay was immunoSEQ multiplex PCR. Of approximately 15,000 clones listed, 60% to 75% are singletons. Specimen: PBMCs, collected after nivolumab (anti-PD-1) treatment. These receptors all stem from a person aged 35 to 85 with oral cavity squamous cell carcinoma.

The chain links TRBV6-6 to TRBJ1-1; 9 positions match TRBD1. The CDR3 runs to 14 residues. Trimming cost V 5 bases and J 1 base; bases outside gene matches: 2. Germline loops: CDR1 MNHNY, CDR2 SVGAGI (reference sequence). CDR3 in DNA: TGTGCCAGCAGTCCGACAGGGGGGAACACTGAAGCTTTCTTT. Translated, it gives CASSPTGGNTEAFF.

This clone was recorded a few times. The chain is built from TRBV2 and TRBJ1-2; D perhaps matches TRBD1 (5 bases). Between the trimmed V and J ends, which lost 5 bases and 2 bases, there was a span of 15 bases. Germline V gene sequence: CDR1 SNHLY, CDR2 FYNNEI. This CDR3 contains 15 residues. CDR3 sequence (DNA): TGTGCCAGCAGTTGGGTCCGGGGGAAGAACTATGGCTACACCTTC. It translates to CASSWVRGKNYGYTF.

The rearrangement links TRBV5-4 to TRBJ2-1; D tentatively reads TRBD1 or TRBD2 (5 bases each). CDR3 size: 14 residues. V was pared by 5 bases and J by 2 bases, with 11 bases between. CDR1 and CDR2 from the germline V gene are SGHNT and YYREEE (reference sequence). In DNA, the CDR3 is TGTGCCAGCAGGGGGGATCCCACCTACAATGAGCAGTTCTTC. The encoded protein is CASRGDPTYNEQFF.